The 9 T cell receptor beta chains below come from one sample, sequenced in a study of identical twins. TCRdb recomputed calls from the 5' RACE reads with MiXCR, one row per CDR3 protein. The data hold around 230,000 distinct CDR3 sequences, with over 5.5% observed a single time. The same specimen was also included in a second study, on T cells expressing NK-cell markers.

The sequencing sample was made of CD8+ T cells sorted from blood. Source of these receptors: a woman younger than 30 in good health.

The chain combines TRBV14 with TRBJ1-1; no firm D call. The CDR3 sequence is 16 residues long. Germline lookup yields CDR1 SGHDN and CDR2 FVKESK. V was pared by 0 bases and J by 1 base, with 12 bases between. CDR3 protein: CASSQDNRRGNTEAFF. CDR3 DNA: TGTGCCAGCAGCCAAGATAATCGTCGAGGGAACACTGAAGCTTTCTTT.

This clonotype appeared a few times. The chain combines TRBV5-1 with TRBJ1-1; D not resolved. CDR3 length: 15 amino acids. CDR1 SGHRS and CDR2 YFSETQ come from the germline V gene. The V end lost 0 bases, the J end lost 2 bases, and 11 bases lay between the germline ends. Here the CDR3 reads CASSLVGQANTEAFF. CDR3 bases: TGCGCCAGCAGCTTGGTAGGGCAGGCTAACACTGAAGCTTTCTTT. Full variable domain (outside the CDR3, taken from reference TRBV5-1 and TRBJ1-1): KAGVTQTPRYLIKTRGQQVTLSCSPISGHRSVSWYQQTPGQGLQFLFEYFSETQRNKGNFPGRFSGRQFSNSRSEMNVSTLELGDSALYLCASSLVGQANTEAFFGQGTRLTVV.

This clonotype was counted a few times. The gene calls are TRBV11-2 and TRBJ2-7; no definite D call. Trimming shortened V by 1 base and J by 3 bases, and 13 bases separated the two germline ends. This CDR3 is 15 amino acids long. CDR1 is SGHAT, CDR2 FQNNGV, per germline. The CDR3 DNA reads as TGTGCCAGCAGCTTAGGTCTCGGCCAGTACTACGAGCAGTACTTC. It codes for CASSLGLGQYYEQYF.

This clonotype was recorded many times. This chain connects TRBV3-1 to TRBJ2-2, with TRBD2 matching over 7 bases. This CDR3 contains 17 residues. Germline V CDR1 and CDR2: LGHDT, YNNKEL (reference sequence). Trimming at V came to 0 bases and at J to 2 bases, leaving 6 bases not matched to a gene. The CDR3 loop reads CASSQESSGVNTGELFF. CDR3 DNA: TGTGCCAGCAGCCAAGAATCAAGCGGGGTTAACACCGGGGAGCTGTTTTTT.

V gene TRBV21-1 combines with J gene TRBJ2-7; the listed D gene, TRBD1, was not tested against the DNA. TRBV21-1 is designated a pseudogene. This CDR3 has 11 residues. CDR3 residues: CARRRAYEQYF. In DNA form, the CDR3 reads TGTGCCAGAAGACGGGCGTACGAGCAGTACTTC.

This chain uses TRBV4-1 with TRBJ2-7; D is possibly TRBD2 (6 bases). The CDR3 is made up of 16 amino acids. The germline V gene has CDR1 MGHRA and CDR2 YSYEKL. The V and J ends lost 5 bases and 2 bases respectively, with 19 bases between them. The CDR3 DNA reads as TGCGCCAGCAGCAAGGAGGTTGGCGGGGCGACCTACGAGCAGTACTTC. Translation gives CASSKEVGGATYEQYF.

This clonotype was detected many times. The chain links TRBV12-3 or TRBV12-4 to TRBJ2-1; possible D gene TRBD2, 5 bases. This CDR3 spans 12 amino acids. Between the trimmed V and J ends, which lost 1 base and 9 bases, there was a span of 7 bases. The CDR3 spells CASSLGGFEQFF. CDR3 sequence (DNA): TGTGCCAGCAGTTTAGGAGGGTTTGAGCAGTTCTTC.

This rearrangement joins TRBV29-1 to TRBJ2-2; 7 bases line up with TRBD1. The CDR3 has 13 residues. J gave up 7 bases and V 4 bases, and 6 bases lay outside the gene matches. Germline V gene sequence: CDR1 SQVTM, CDR2 ANQGSEA. The CDR3 DNA reads TGCAGCGTTGGAACAGGGGACATCGGGGAGCTGTTTTTT. As protein: CSVGTGDIGELFF.

This clonotype was seen ten or more times. The V call is TRBV4-3, the J call TRBJ2-2; D tentatively fits TRBD1 or TRBD2 (5 bases each). Germline V lookup: CDR1 LGHNA, CDR2 YSLEER. The CDR3 loop spans 15 amino acids. V dropped 0 bases and J dropped 3 bases, with 8 bases sitting between them. The CDR3 DNA sequence: TGCGCCAGCAGCCAAGATCTGGGGGACACCGGGGAGCTGTTTTTT. Encoded protein: CASSQDLGDTGELFF.